The clone carrying this TCR beta chain has only a few counts. The antigen remains unidentified. Per the germline V gene, CDR1 is MDHEN and CDR2 is SYDVKM. The length of the CDR3 is 15 residues. Trimming removed 2 bases at V and 2 bases at J, with 10 bases between. These data are taken from a study of CD4 T cells in relation to SARS-CoV-2 and coronaviruses. Study-wide background: Convalescent patients had median age about 40 years, range about 20 to 80. Overall study results and limits: Each donor contributed either pre-pandemic or post-infection samples, not both. SARS-CoV-2-driven expansion was significantly weaker in crossreactive than monoreactive clones.

Repertoires were generated with immunoSEQ multiplex PCR, while TCRdb's copy carries only in-frame clones and drops some. Here the sample spans more than 35,000 clones, more than 60% being singletons. The chain carries TRBV28 and TRBJ1-5, with D possibly being TRBD1 (6 bases). This TCR was sampled from an adult with COVID-19. What was sequenced was memory CD4+ T cells from PBMCs, cultured in vitro. The DNA for the CDR3 is TGTGCCAGCAGTTTAACAGGGACGGGCAATCAGCCCCAGCATTTT. Translation: CASSLTGTGNQPQHF.